This T cell receptor beta chain was sequenced for a study of cytomegalovirus exposure and HLA in healthy donors (dated by TCRdb to 2017 to 2019). In the study overall: An earlier analysis of some 620 of the donors reported over 250 Gb of sequence data and around 110 million unique TCR beta sequences obtained from roughly 170 million T cells. Rather than drawing on any new phenotypic data, the later analysis identified candidate immune exposures from TCR beta sequences and the way those sequences occurred across donors. Genome-wide SNP genotypes for about 65% of the roughly 670 donors were used in a later genetic analysis, which treated that subset as a discovery cohort. To predict cytomegalovirus infection status, the study combined high-throughput TCR immunosequencing, statistical association of individual TCRs with disease status, and machine learning. Among several hundred genotyped donors of the cohort, an average of approximately 240,000 unique TCR beta nucleotide sequences was sequenced per donor, of which about 19% were non-productive. The number of donors typed differed by locus, with roughly 629-640 for A, B, C, DRB1 and DQB1, around 500 for DQA1, over 600 for DPA1, and roughly 450 for DPB1. An early release covering roughly 640 HLA-typed donors comprised 300 to 350 gigabases of sequencing data and around 85 million unique TCR sequences. HLA typing included class I and class II loci at four-digit resolution. Every discovery cohort repertoire had been produced on one sequencing platform. Of the approximately 400 genotyped donors, roughly 85% fell in the genetic ancestry cluster associated with self-reported Caucasian donors. In a later analysis, previously published TCR beta repertoires from hundreds of donors were re-analyzed and high-resolution HLA genotyping was added so that TCR occurrence patterns could be studied. The study aimed to test whether cataloging public T cell receptors could reveal signatures of past pathogen exposure. Besides the first cohort of under 700 subjects, a separate validation cohort made up of roughly 130 different subjects was used. Alongside the repertoire data, information on donor age, sex, ethnicity and CMV serostatus was compiled. Roughly five DR-DQ haplotypes were treated as single units for association and clustering because of strong linkage in the cohort. An earlier analysis of some 500 of the donors applied high-throughput TCR beta sequencing to assess whether each TCR beta V gene segment acted as functional or pseudogenic. The study profiled the T cell repertoires of hundreds of subjects by immunosequencing and related them to cytomegalovirus serostatus. Results and caveats for the whole study, not just this receptor: Most TCR sequences were observed very rarely across donors, whereas some public TCRs were present in many individuals. In an earlier analysis of around 600 of the donors, most TCR beta V segments appeared in productive rearrangements about 87% or about 30% of the time, broadly matching IMGT annotations. A later genetic analysis associated a missense DCLRE1C variant with V-gene and J-gene trimming of TCR beta chains, and an independent cohort replicated the association. A group of highly shared sequence variants was considered likely to be a technical artifact of the sequencing pipeline. At a false discovery rate of 0.05, a later analysis linked about 17,000 TCR beta sequences to specific HLA alleles. Sequencing depth was assumed to be roughly uniform across donors in the presence/absence analyses, though that assumption may not hold. A total of roughly 160 TCR beta chains were listed by the study as associated with cytomegalovirus. Because HLA typing was missing for some donors at each locus, association tests included only the typed subset. A later analysis found that TCR association rates varied across HLA loci, with DRB1 alleles showing the most associated TCRs and HLA-C alleles the fewest. The only immune exposure information available for the cohort was CMV serostatus. In a later analysis, HLA-associated TCR beta chains showed more clonal expansion and lower generation probabilities than non-associated chains that were equally common. A later analysis found that most CMV-associated TCR beta chains appeared HLA-restricted, with HLA associations seemingly driven largely by CMV exposure. Strong co-occurrence of HLA alleles, especially DR and DQ, made assigning TCR associations to individual alleles difficult. In this cohort, only TCR beta chains were sequenced, and detectable features were limited by the absence of alpha or paired-chain data. The authors suggested that the approach could potentially be generalized to other disease states and immunological phenotypes. Compared with the roughly 600-donor mean, donors in an Asian-associated ancestry cluster had fewer N-insertions in productive TCRs, according to a later genetic analysis. In vitro tests confirmed that a few of the cytomegalovirus-associated TCR beta chains recognize cytomegalovirus antigens. Correlated functional status among segregating V segments might be attributable to linkage disequilibrium, but an unknown experimental factor could not be ruled out. Some IMGT-functional V segments, including TRBV6-2 and TRBV6-3, could not be distinguished by the 87-base-pair reads and were therefore excluded. The classifier was reported to diagnose cytomegalovirus status with high specificity and sensitivity in both the original cohort and the validation cohort. Because counts were too low, 15 to 20 rarely observed V segments, including chromosome 9 orphons, were excluded from the earlier analysis of some 590 of the donors. A further reported finding was that TCR beta sequences accurately predicted the HLA-A and HLA-B alleles for most subjects in the first cohort. A later analysis reported that several top co-occurrence clusters appeared linked to parvovirus B19, influenza, CMV and Epstein-Barr virus.

With respect to this clone: No antigen is known for it. Base qualities are missing; no much larger clone stands one base away.

The cohort comprised hundreds of healthy bone marrow donors. At the time of sampling, all cohort members were nominally healthy, though unrecorded immune exposures were likely present. The donor tested CMV seronegative and was one of the 352 seronegative cohort members. Each donor provided a peripheral blood sample, and peripheral blood mononuclear cells were used for TCR beta sequencing. Genomic DNA was extracted from the blood cell samples with the Qiagen DNeasy Blood Extraction Kit. Receptor amplification or capture employed the immunoSEQ multiplex PCR assay. For the multiplex PCR, a mixture combining 60 forward primers for TCR Vbeta segments and 13 reverse primers for TCR Jbeta segments was used. The CDR3 region of rearranged TCR beta genes was amplified from genomic DNA with a multiplex PCR assay. The Illumina HiSeq System was used to sequence the amplified TCR beta libraries as 87-base-pair reads. Per the authors' processing: A later analysis tallied 80 million to 95 million unique TCR beta chains across the 666 repertoires, and some 10 million of those chains were shared by two or more donors. A nearest-neighbor algorithm error-corrected the raw reads and collapsed the reads into unique sequences, merging closely related sequences to remove PCR and sequencing errors. V, D and J gene segments were assigned by aligning CDR3 sequences to IMGT reference sequences. For a sequence to be retained, a match of at least six nucleotides was required to both a V gene segment and a J gene segment. Rearrangements were called productive when the CDR3 lacked stop codons and stayed in frame with V and J; all others were non-productive. CDR3 was defined by IMGT convention, running from the second conserved V-encoded cysteine to the conserved J-encoded phenylalanine. The earlier analysis of about 560 of the donors excluded any sequence lacking an unambiguous match to a single V gene segment. In an earlier analysis of roughly 600 of the donors, a V segment was called functional when productive rearrangements were above 56.7%, and segregating when the standard deviation between donors exceeded 5%. To diagnose cytomegalovirus status from the catalog of TCR beta chain sequences, a statistical classification framework was built. In a later analysis, TCR nucleotide sequences were compared against IMGT/GENE-DB human TR gene sequences so that V and J genes could be assigned. A later analysis assigned CDR3 sequences and most-parsimonious VDJ recombination scenarios with the TCRdist pipeline. In a later analysis, each TCR beta chain was defined by its CDR3 amino acid sequence together with its V-gene family, and reads without a unique V-gene family were excluded. To address suspected cross-contamination and a sequencing artifact, a later analysis removed a few hundred highly shared, low-generation-probability nucleotide sequences. In a later analysis, a clonal expansion index was calculated for each public chain from normalized within-repertoire ranks of inferred template counts. In a later analysis, generation probabilities were computed using a VDJ recombination model fitted to out-of-frame rearrangements, and the results were checked against IGoR. A later analysis scored TCR-TCR, TCR-HLA and TCR-CMV co-occurrence with hypergeometric tests, applying a repertoire-size bias correction to TCR pairs. False discovery rates were estimated in a later analysis by permuting HLA or CMV assignments 20 times. A later analysis grouped co-occurring TCRs with DBSCAN, adding TCRdist sequence similarity when clustering within HLA-allele-positive subsets. Repertoires with fewer than 30,000 or more than 120,000 public chains, plus five repertoires with anomalous nucleotide sharing, were excluded from co-occurrence clustering. The immuneACCESS repertoire file appears here via TCRdb, limited to in-frame rearrangements. These files lack a portion of the clones; in checked studies, under half of the deficit traces to unresolved V genes, and the cause of the others is not known. The DNA was the basis for D and trimming; V, J and clone size are from that table. This sample holds some 200,000 clones; more than 85% were observed only once. The ten biggest clones cover 0.2% to 0.3% of the sample.

The cysteine opens and the phenylalanine closes a CDR3 of 14 amino acids. Only the CDR3 part of the read is kept: 42 bases, read in frame from the first base. In the germline V gene, CDR1 corresponds to SGDLS and CDR2 to YYNGEE. Trimming at the junction amounts to 0 bases on V and 0 bases on J, and the germline ends lie 7 bases apart. The V and J segments used are TRBV9 and TRBJ2-7; the D region possibly corresponds to TRBD1 (6 bases align). The receptor comes from a girl less than two years old in good health and CMV-seronegative. Sequencing was carried out using PBMCs. The CDR3 loop reads CASSVEDSSYEQYF. The DNA sequence is given as TGTGCCAGCAGCGTAGAGGACAGCTCCTACGAGCAGTACTTC.